This entry lists 7 T cell receptor beta chains sequenced from one sample in a study of radiotherapy plus CTLA-4 blockade in lung cancer. Sequenced by immunoSEQ multiplex PCR; TCRdb stores in-frame clones only, minus some. The repertoire consists of tens of thousands of clones, with 70% to 80% occurring once and the leading ten covering 16%. The input for sequencing was peripheral blood, taken from a patient treated with radiotherapy plus ipilimumab. These receptors came from a human donor with non-small cell lung cancer who had a complete response to radiotherapy plus ipilimumab.

The gene calls are TRBV18 and TRBJ2-1; D is unresolved. Trimming shortened V by 6 bases and J by 15 bases, and 15 bases separated the two germline ends. The germline gives CDR1 KGHSH, CDR2 LQKENI. The CDR3 consists of 11 residues. The CDR3 reads CASSSGLIAFF. CDR3 coding DNA: TGTGCCAGCTCCTCGGGTCTCATTGCGTTCTTC.

This clone has more than one count but fewer than ten. The chain is built from TRBV12-5 and TRBJ2-1, with TRBD2 matching 7 bases. Per the germline V gene, CDR1 is LGHNT and CDR2 is FRNRAP. The V segment lost 2 bases and the J segment 0 bases; nucleotides outside the gene matches: 7. The CDR3 runs 17 residues. CDR3 coding DNA: TGTGCTAGTGGTTTGTCGACTAGCCCGAGCTCCTACAATGAGCAGTTCTTC. Its protein is CASGLSTSPSSYNEQFF.

The V gene is TRBV25-1, the J gene TRBJ2-1, with 9 bases fitting TRBD2. Germline V CDR1 and CDR2: MGHDK, SYGVNS. Trimming cost V 4 bases and J 5 bases; bases outside gene matches: 9. The CDR3 is made up of 16 amino acids. CDR3 nucleotide sequence: TGTGCCAGCAGTGGGGGTAGCGGGAGCCTCAACAATGAGCAGTTCTTC. It yields the protein CASSGGSGSLNNEQFF.

The chain joins TRBV19 to TRBJ2-3; 10 nucleotides align to TRBD2. J lost 1 base, V lost 6 bases, and 1 base had no gene match. This CDR3 has 14 residues. CDR1 and CDR2 from the germline V gene are LNHDA and SQIVND (reference sequence). CDR3 DNA: TGTGCCAGTAGGGGGACTAGCGGCACAGATACGCAGTATTTT. This gives the protein CASRGTSGTDTQYF.

The rearrangement joins TRBV5-4 to TRBJ2-1; possible D gene TRBD1, 5 bases. The germline V gene has CDR1 SGHNT and CDR2 YYREEE (reference sequence). This CDR3 is built from 14 residues. Trimming pared 0 bases from V and 2 bases from J, leaving 6 bases between. CDR3 protein: CASSLGGPYNEQFF. In DNA, the CDR3 is TGTGCCAGCAGCTTGGGGGGCCCCTACAATGAGCAGTTCTTC.

This clone was detected once. In nucleotides, the CDR3 is TGTGCCAGCAGCTTAAGGGGTCAGCCCCAGCATTTT. Amino acid sequence: CASSLRGQPQHF. The chain employs TRBV7-6 and TRBJ1-5, with D possibly being TRBD1 (5 bases). CDR3 length equals 12 residues. Per the germline V gene, CDR1 is SGHVS and CDR2 is FNYEAQ. The V end was cut by 2 bases, the J end by 6 bases, with 5 bases between. The variable domain in full, completed from reference TRBV7-6 and TRBJ1-5, reads GAGVSQSPRYKVTKRGQDVALRCDPISGHVSLYWYRQALGQGPEFLTYFNYEAQQDKSGLPNDRFSAERPEGSISTLTIQRTEQRDSAMYRCASSLRGQPQHFGDGTRLSIL.

This clone was seen just once. V usage is TRBV4-2 and J usage is TRBJ2-2; perhaps TRBD2 as D (6 bases). The CDR3 extends over 17 amino acids. V gave up 0 bases and J gave up 1 base, with 12 bases separating them. Germline V CDR1 and CDR2: LGHNA, YNFKEQ. The CDR3 here is CASSQDRTGVNTGELFF. The CDR3 region has the DNA TGTGCCAGCAGCCAAGACCGGACGGGGGTGAACACCGGGGAGCTGTTTTTT.